This is a list of T cell receptor beta chains from one sample in a study of T cell repertoires in cytomegalovirus infection. Each CDR3 protein gets one entry after TCRdb re-called the reads with MiXCR. Of a few hundred thousand distinct CDR3 sequences listed, roughly 18% were seen once; the top ten hold approximately 8%. Sequenced: PBMCs. The receptors come from a human donor in good health (CMV status not recorded). Some clones in this sample may be carry-over from other donors' samples. CDR3s include the opening cysteine and the closing phenylalanine or tryptophan. A D gene is named only where the DNA matches it firmly. Size is omitted from some rows. Given values are once, few, many or a class for expanded clones.

D gene	V gene	CDR3 length	J gene	clone size	CDR3 DNA	CDR3 protein
TRBD2	TRBV2	15	TRBJ2-1	NA	TGTGCCAGCAGAAATTTAGCGGGAGCGAATCTTGAGCAGTTCTTC	CASRNLAGANLEQFF
NA	TRBV2	12	TRBJ2-1	many	TGTGCCAGCAAGAGGGGGAGCGATGAGCAGTTCTTC	CASKRGSDEQFF
NA	TRBV19	13	TRBJ2-7	many	TGTGCCAGTAGTTCCGGGACCTCCATACGGCAGTACTTC	CASSSGTSIRQYF
NA	TRBV18	15	TRBJ1-5	NA	TGTGCCAGCTCACCTACGGGGGACACGAATCAGCCCCAGCATTTT	CASSPTGDTNQPQHF
TRBD1	TRBV7-2	14	TRBJ1-4	many	TGTGCCAGCAGTCCGGACAGGGGGGGCGAAAAACTGTTTTTT	CASSPDRGGEKLFF
NA	TRBV20-1	10	TRBJ2-3	NA	TGCAGTGCCAGTGCCTGGACGCAGTATTTT	CSASAWTQYF
NA	TRBV7-4	11	TRBJ1-1	NA	TGTGCCAGCAGCTTATACGCTGAAGCTTTCTTT	CASSLYAEAFF
TRBD1	TRBV5-8	15	TRBJ2-7	NA	TGTGCCAGCAGCGAAGGGACAGTACCCTCCTACGAGCAGTACTTC	CASSEGTVPSYEQYF
NA	TRBV12-5	13	TRBJ1-2	few	TGTGCTAGTGGGTCTTCAGGGGCTCTTGGCTACACCTTC	CASGSSGALGYTF
TRBD2	TRBV6-5	17	TRBJ2-1	NA	TGTGCCAGCAGTTACTCCCTACTAGCGGGAGAGTACAATGAGCAGTTCTTC	CASSYSLLAGEYNEQFF
NA	TRBV7-9	17	TRBJ2-1	few	TGTGCCAGCAGCTTAGAAGTCCGGGGGGCTGCCTACAATGAGCAGTTCTTC	CASSLEVRGAAYNEQFF
TRBD2	TRBV2	15	TRBJ2-5	NA	TGTGCCAGCAGTGATCGACTAGCGGGCCAAGAGACCCAGTACTTC	CASSDRLAGQETQYF
NA	TRBV7-2	13	TRBJ2-5	many	TGTGCCAGCAGCTCTGGGCCCGGAGAGACCCAGTACTTC	CASSSGPGETQYF
NA	TRBV12-3/TRBV12-4	15	TRBJ2-1	many	TGTGCCAGCAGTTTAGCGGGGGTCCGGTACAATGAGCAGTTCTTC	CASSLAGVRYNEQFF
TRBD2	TRBV6-6	14	TRBJ2-7	few	TGTGCCAGCAAAGGACTAGCGGCTTATTACGAGCAGTACTTC	CASKGLAAYYEQYF
NA	TRBV7-2	13	TRBJ1-6	NA	TGTGCCAGCAGCTTCGCAGGGTTTTCACCCCTCCACTTT	CASSFAGFSPLHF
NA	TRBV6-2/TRBV6-3	14	TRBJ2-4	NA	TGTGCCAGCACCAGTCCACTAGCCAAAAACATTCAGTACTTC	CASTSPLAKNIQYF